This TCR beta chain was found in a study of shared clonotypes between healthy human individuals. Profiled with immunoSEQ multiplex PCR; TCRdb holds only in-frame clones, not every one. The sample holds about 2.1 million clones; 93% are singletons and the top ten take roughly 1.7%. The CDR3 has 13 residues. The V and J ends lost 4 bases and 6 bases, in that order; junction bases with no gene match: 6. CDR1 is SGHRS and CDR2 is YFSETQ in the germline V gene. Only CD45RO-negative cells positively selected for CCR7 counted as naive CD8 cells, so terminally differentiated effector memory CD45RA+ cells were excluded.

This TCR was sampled from a man aged 18 to 30 in good health. Some clones in this sample may be carry-over from other donors' samples. Source material: naive CD8+ T cells from PBMCs. V and J are TRBV5-1 and TRBJ1-2; 7 bases align to TRBD1. The CDR3 nucleotides are TGCGCCAGCAGCACGACAGGGTGGGATGGCTACACCTTC. Residues: CASSTTGWDGYTF.